The 16 T cell receptor beta chains presented below share a single source sample, sequenced in a study of response to subunit inactivated influenza vaccine. MiXCR, applied by TCRdb to the RT-PCR reads, yields one record per CDR3 protein. The sample includes 610,000 or so distinct CDR3 sequences, roughly 15% of them seen just once. The source was PBMCs from blood, collected 11 to 12 days after vaccination. Receptors originate from a middle-aged man who received an inactivated influenza vaccine.

The chain recombines TRBV7-2 with TRBJ2-7; D unresolved. The V end was cut by 5 bases, the J end by 6 bases, with 14 bases between. From germline, CDR1 is SGHTA and CDR2 FQGNSA. This CDR3 comprises 13 residues. Here the CDR3 DNA reads TGTGCCAGCAGCCCCCCCCGTCCGGCCGAGCAGTACTTC. Translating gives CASSPPRPAEQYF.

Turning to this clonotype: This sequence may be a read error, since a much larger clone differs from it by one base. CDR3 sequence reads: CPSSLDFTDTQYF. CDR3 sequence (DNA): TGTCCCAGCAGTTTAGACTTCACAGATACGCAGTATTTT. The chain carries TRBV12-3 or TRBV12-4 and TRBJ2-3; D gene unclear. The CDR3 loop spans 13 amino acids.

The chain links TRBV7-2 to TRBJ2-2; 9 positions agree with TRBD2. Germline V lookup: CDR1 SGHTA, CDR2 FQGNSA. This CDR3 comprises 15 residues. Unmatched junction bases numbered 3, after V lost 1 base and J lost 6 bases. The CDR3 DNA follows: TGTGCCAGCAGCTTAGTAAGCGGGAGGTCCGGGGAGCTGTTTTTT. This gives the protein CASSLVSGRSGELFF.

This chain links TRBV6-5 with TRBJ1-5; TRBD1 matches at 7 bases. This CDR3 contains 17 residues. V shed 2 bases and J 6 bases; nucleotides not matched to a gene: 13. CDR1 MNHEY and CDR2 SVGAGI come from the germline V gene. DNA for the CDR3: TGTGCCAGCAGTTACCAAACCGACCCACAGGGGATTCAGCCCCAGCATTTT. Translated: CASSYQTDPQGIQPQHF.

The chain links TRBV6-1 to TRBJ1-1, with D perhaps matching TRBD1 (6 bases). The CDR3 is made up of 15 amino acids. The V end lost 10 bases, the J end lost 1 base, and 19 bases lay between the germline ends. The germline CDR1 and CDR2 sequences are MNHNS and SASEGT. CDR3 protein: CATLPRGVRNTEAFF. DNA for the CDR3: TGTGCCACCCTTCCTAGGGGGGTCCGGAACACTGAAGCTTTCTTT.

This clonotype has more than one count but fewer than ten. V usage is TRBV27 and J usage is TRBJ2-3; 9 bases fit TRBD2. Unmatched junction bases numbered 17, after V lost 10 bases and J lost 6 bases. The CDR3 contains 16 residues. Germline V gives CDR1 MNHEY, CDR2 SMNVEV (reference sequence). As DNA, the CDR3 is TGTGCCACCAGCCGTACTAGCGGGTTCTTGGGGGATACGCAGTATTTT. Protein: CATSRTSGFLGDTQYF.

The table lists this clonotype with a few counts. The CDR3 region is CSVQGYRDRGLEGGNTIYF. Here the CDR3 DNA reads TGCAGCGTCCAGGGGTACCGGGACAGGGGGCTTGAAGGTGGAAACACCATATATTTT. The chain has TRBV29-1 and TRBJ1-3; TRBD1 matches 12 bases. CDR1 is SQVTM, CDR2 ANQGSEA, per germline. CDR3 length equals 19 residues. The V and J ends lost 6 bases and 3 bases, in that order; junction bases with no gene match: 18.

The gene calls are TRBV4-3 and TRBJ2-1, with TRBD1 as a possible D gene (6 bases). Trimming removed 0 bases at V and 3 bases at J, with 18 bases between. Germline lookup yields CDR1 LGHNA and CDR2 YSLEER. The CDR3 has 18 residues. CDR3 sequence: CASSQELLRDTHYNEQFF. The CDR3 nucleotides read TGCGCCAGCAGCCAAGAGCTATTAAGGGACACTCACTACAATGAGCAGTTCTTC.

V and J are TRBV29-1 and TRBJ2-1; 10 bases fit TRBD1. Looked up from germline, CDR1 is SQVTM and CDR2 is ANQGSEA. The CDR3 sequence is 14 residues long. DNA of the CDR3: TGCAGTATTTCCGGGACAGGGGCCTACAATGAGCAGTTCTTC. It yields the protein CSISGTGAYNEQFF.

This clonotype was counted a few times. One end of the junction does not line up with germline, which may come from a read error. The chain employs TRBV7-2 and TRBJ2-3, with 7 bases aligning to TRBD1. From germline, CDR1 is SGHTA and CDR2 FQGNSA. The CDR3 has 15 amino acids. The CDR3 DNA sequence: TGTGCCAGCAGCATAGCAGAGGGGGCCGGAGATACGCAGTATTTT. It is translated as CASSIAEGAGDTQYF.

This clonotype was seen a handful of times. CDR3 DNA: TGCAGTGCGAGTACACTAGCGGGAGGATACAATGAGCAGTTCTTC. Its protein is CSASTLAGGYNEQFF. The chain uses TRBV20-1 and TRBJ2-1; 12 bases match TRBD2. With V trimmed by 6 bases and J by 4 bases, 7 bases remained unmatched. Germline assignment: CDR1 DFQATT and CDR2 SNEGSKA (reference sequence). The CDR3 extends over 15 amino acids.

This clonotype was detected many times. The CDR3 spells CATSRDGEVVLSGANVLTF. CDR3 bases: TGTGCCACCAGCAGAGATGGCGAAGTAGTTTTATCTGGGGCCAACGTCCTGACTTTC. This chain uses TRBV15 with TRBJ2-6, with no clear D. V was clipped by 0 bases and J by 1 base, with 16 bases between them. CDR1 LNHNV and CDR2 YYDKDF come from the germline V gene (reference sequence). The CDR3 totals 19 residues.

This clonotype was observed a handful of times. The chain couples TRBV6-2 or TRBV6-3 to TRBJ2-1; D may be TRBD1 or TRBD2 (6 bases each). Germline CDR1 is MNHEY and CDR2 is SVGEGT. V was cut by 5 bases and J by 7 bases, with 30 bases left in between. CDR3 size: 19 residues. CDR3 sequence (DNA): TGTGCCAGCAGTGCTAATTCCCCCGCCGGGGGCCGCCTGAGGAATGAGCAGTTCTTC. Translated, it gives CASSANSPAGGRLRNEQFF.

This clonotype showed up just a few times. The chain links TRBV28 to TRBJ1-1, with 8 bases lining up with TRBD1. After removal of 7 bases from V and 4 bases from J, the junction contained 5 bases not matched to a gene. Germline-derived CDR1 and CDR2 are MDHEN and SYDVKM. This CDR3 is 13 amino acids long. This CDR3 is CASKQGVFTEAFF. In DNA form, the CDR3 reads TGTGCCAGCAAACAGGGGGTGTTCACTGAAGCTTTCTTT.

This clonotype was seen repeatedly, ten times or more. The chain combines TRBV15 with TRBJ1-5, with D hard to call. Trimming took 0 bases from V and 0 from J, leaving 6 bases between them. The germline V gene encodes CDR1 LNHNV and CDR2 YYDKDF (reference sequence). The CDR3 length is 15 residues. The CDR3 spells CATSRDPGSNQPQHF. The CDR3 DNA sequence: TGTGCCACCAGCAGAGATCCGGGTAGCAATCAGCCCCAGCATTTT.

This clonotype has just a few counts. The rearrangement uses TRBV16 and TRBJ2-3; 13 positions agree with TRBD2. The CDR3 covers 18 residues. Looked up from germline, CDR1 is KGHSY and CDR2 is FQNENV. V lost 4 bases to trimming and J lost 0 bases; unmatched junction nucleotides: 7. CDR3 protein: CASSLPGLAGTSTDTQYF. In DNA form, the CDR3 reads TGTGCCAGCAGCCTCCCGGGACTAGCGGGAACTAGCACAGATACGCAGTATTTT.